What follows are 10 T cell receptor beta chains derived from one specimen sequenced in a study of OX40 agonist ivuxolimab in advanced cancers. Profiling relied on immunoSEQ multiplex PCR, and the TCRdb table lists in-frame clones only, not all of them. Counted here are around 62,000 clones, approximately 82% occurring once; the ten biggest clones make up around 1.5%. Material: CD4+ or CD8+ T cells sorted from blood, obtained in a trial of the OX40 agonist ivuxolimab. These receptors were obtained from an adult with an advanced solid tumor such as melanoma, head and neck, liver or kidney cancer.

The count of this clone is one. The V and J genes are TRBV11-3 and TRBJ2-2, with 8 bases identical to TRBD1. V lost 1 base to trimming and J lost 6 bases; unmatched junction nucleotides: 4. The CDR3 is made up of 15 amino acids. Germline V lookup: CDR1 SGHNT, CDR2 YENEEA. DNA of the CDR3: TGTGCCAGCAGCTTAGGGACAGGGATGTCCGGGGAGCTGTTTTTT. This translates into CASSLGTGMSGELFF.

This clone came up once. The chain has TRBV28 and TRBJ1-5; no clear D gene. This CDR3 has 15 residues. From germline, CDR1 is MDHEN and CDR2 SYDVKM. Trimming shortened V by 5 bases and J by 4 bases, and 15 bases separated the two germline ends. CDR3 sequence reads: CASSPSGLGNQPQHF. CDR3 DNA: TGTGCCAGCAGTCCCTCCGGGCTCGGAAATCAGCCCCAGCATTTT.

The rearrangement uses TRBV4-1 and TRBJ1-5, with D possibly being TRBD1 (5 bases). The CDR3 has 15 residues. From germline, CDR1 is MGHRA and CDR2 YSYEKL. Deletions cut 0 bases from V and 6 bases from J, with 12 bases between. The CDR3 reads CASSQDRVAGQPQHF. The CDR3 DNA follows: TGCGCCAGCAGCCAAGACAGGGTTGCCGGTCAGCCCCAGCATTTT.

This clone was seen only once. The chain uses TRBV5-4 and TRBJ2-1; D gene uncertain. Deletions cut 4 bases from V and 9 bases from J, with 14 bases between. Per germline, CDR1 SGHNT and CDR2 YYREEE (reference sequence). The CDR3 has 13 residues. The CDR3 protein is CASSPILDGEQFF. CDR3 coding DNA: TGTGCCAGCAGCCCCATTTTAGACGGTGAGCAGTTCTTC.

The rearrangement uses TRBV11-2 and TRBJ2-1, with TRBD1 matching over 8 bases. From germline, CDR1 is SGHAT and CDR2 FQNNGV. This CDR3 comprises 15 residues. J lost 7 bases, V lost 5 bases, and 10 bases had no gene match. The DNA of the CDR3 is TGTGCCAGCAGCCCTGACAGGGGCTTTTGGAATGAGCAGTTCTTC. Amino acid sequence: CASSPDRGFWNEQFF.

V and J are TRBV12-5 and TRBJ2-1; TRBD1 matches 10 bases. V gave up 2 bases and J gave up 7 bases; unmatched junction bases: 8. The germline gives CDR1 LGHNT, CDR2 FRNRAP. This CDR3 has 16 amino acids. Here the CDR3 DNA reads TGTGCTAGTGGTTTGAGGACAGGGGGAAGTGTAAATGAGCAGTTCTTC. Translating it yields CASGLRTGGSVNEQFF. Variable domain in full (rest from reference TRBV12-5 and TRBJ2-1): DARVTQTPRHKVTEMGQEVTMRCQPILGHNTVFWYRQTMMQGLELLAYFRNRAPLDDSGMPKDRFSAEMPDATLATLKIQPSEPRDSAVYFCASGLRTGGSVNEQFFGPGTRLTVL.

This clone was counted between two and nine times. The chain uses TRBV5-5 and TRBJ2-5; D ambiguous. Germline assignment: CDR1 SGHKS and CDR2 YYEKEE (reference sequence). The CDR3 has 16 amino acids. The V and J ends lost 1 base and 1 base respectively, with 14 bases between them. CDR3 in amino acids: CASSLLVDVLQETQYF. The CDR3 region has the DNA TGTGCCAGCAGCTTGTTGGTGGACGTACTCCAAGAGACCCAGTACTTC.

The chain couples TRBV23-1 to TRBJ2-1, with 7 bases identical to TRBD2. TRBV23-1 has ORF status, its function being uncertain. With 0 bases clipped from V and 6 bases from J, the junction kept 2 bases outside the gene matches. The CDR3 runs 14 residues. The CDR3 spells CASSQSGLTNEQFF. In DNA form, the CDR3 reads TGCGCCAGCAGTCAATCGGGACTAACCAATGAGCAGTTCTTC.

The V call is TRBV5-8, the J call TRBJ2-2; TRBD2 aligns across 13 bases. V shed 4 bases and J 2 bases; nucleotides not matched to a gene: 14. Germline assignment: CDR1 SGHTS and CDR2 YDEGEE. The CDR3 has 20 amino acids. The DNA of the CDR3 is TGTGCCAGCAGCAAACATATGACTAGCGGGAGGAACTTTAACACCGGGGAGCTGTTTTTT. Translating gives CASSKHMTSGRNFNTGELFF.

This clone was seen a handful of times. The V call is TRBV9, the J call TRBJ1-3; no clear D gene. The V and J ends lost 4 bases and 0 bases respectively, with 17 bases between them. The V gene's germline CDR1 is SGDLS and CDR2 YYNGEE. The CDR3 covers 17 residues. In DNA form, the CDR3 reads TGTGCCAGCAGCCGAGACACGACCTCAGCCTCTGGAAACACCATATATTTT. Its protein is CASSRDTTSASGNTIYF.